Listed here are 6 T cell receptor beta chains from one sample, sequenced in a study of cytomegalovirus exposure and HLA in healthy donors. Primers: 60 Vbeta forward and 13 Jbeta reverse. The data were produced by immunoSEQ multiplex PCR, yet TCRdb's version contains in-frame clones alone and is incomplete. The sample yields about 160,000 clones, 80% seen once. Sequencing input: PBMCs. The receptors come from a male donor in good health and CMV-seropositive.

The rearrangement joins TRBV11-2 to TRBJ2-7; 8 positions agree with TRBD2. The CDR3 has 14 amino acids. The germline V gene encodes CDR1 SGHAT and CDR2 FQNNGV. V lost 5 bases, J lost 3 bases, and 6 bases stayed unmatched. CDR3: CASSPGLAGYEQYF. CDR3 DNA sequence: TGTGCCAGCAGCCCCGGACTAGCCGGCTACGAGCAGTACTTC.

The CDR3 loop reads CASGLPTGMNTEAFF. CDR3 nucleotides: TGTGCTAGTGGTTTGCCAACGGGGATGAACACTGAAGCTTTCTTT. The chain has TRBV12-5 and TRBJ1-1; D is undetermined. This CDR3 is 15 amino acids long. CDR1 LGHNT and CDR2 FRNRAP come from the germline V gene. Trimming left V 2 bases short and J 0 bases short, with 10 bases between.

The V call is TRBV7-9, the J call TRBJ1-1, with D possibly being TRBD1 (6 bases). The CDR3 is 16 residues long. V lost 5 bases to trimming and J lost 1 base, with 17 bases between them. Per the germline V gene, CDR1 is SEHNR and CDR2 is FQNEAQ (reference sequence). The CDR3 DNA reads TGTGCCAGCAGCCAGAGGGGGAGGGGGGAGAACACTGAAGCTTTCTTT. Its protein is CASSQRGRGENTEAFF.

The V and J genes are TRBV7-3 and TRBJ2-3; 7 bases map to TRBD2. The CDR3 extends over 17 amino acids. Germline CDR1 reads SGHTA; CDR2 reads FQGTGA. The V segment lost 4 bases and the J segment 4 bases; nucleotides outside the gene matches: 14. DNA for the CDR3: TGTGCCAGCAGCTCGTCTGGACTAGTTGGTCCCGCAGATACGCAGTATTTT. Translating gives CASSSSGLVGPADTQYF.

V and J are TRBV6-1 and TRBJ2-7, with 11 bases that match TRBD1. The CDR3 length is 12 residues. The ends lost 7 bases at V and 13 bases at J; junction bases unmatched: 9. Germline CDR1 is MNHNS and CDR2 is SASEGT. The CDR3 coding sequence is TGTGCCAGCAACCGGGACAGGGGGACACGTTACTTC. Translated: CASNRDRGTRYF.

J is TRBJ1-4 and V is TRBV28; 7 nucleotides line up with TRBD1. The CDR3 spans 14 residues. From germline, CDR1 is MDHEN and CDR2 SYDVKM. Trimming cost V 3 bases and J 6 bases; bases outside gene matches: 4. The CDR3 here is CASSLTGSDEKLFF. In DNA form, the CDR3 reads TGTGCCAGCAGTTTGACAGGGTCTGATGAAAAACTGTTTTTT.